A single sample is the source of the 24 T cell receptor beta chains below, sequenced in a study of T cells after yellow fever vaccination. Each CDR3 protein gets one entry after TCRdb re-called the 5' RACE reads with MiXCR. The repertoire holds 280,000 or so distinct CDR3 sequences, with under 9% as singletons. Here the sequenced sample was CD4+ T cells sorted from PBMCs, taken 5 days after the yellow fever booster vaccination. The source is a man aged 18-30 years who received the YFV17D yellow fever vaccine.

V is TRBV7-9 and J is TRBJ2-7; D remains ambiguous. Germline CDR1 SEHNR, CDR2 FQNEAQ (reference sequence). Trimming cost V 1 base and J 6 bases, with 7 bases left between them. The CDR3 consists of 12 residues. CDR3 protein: CASSLGGIEQYV. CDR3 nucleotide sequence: TGTGCCAGCAGCTTAGGAGGAATCGAGCAGTACGTC.

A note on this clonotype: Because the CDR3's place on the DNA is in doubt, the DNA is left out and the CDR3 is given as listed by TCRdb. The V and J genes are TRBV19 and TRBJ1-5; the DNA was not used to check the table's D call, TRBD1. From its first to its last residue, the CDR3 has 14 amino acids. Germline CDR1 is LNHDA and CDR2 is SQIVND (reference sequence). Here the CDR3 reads CASSIFLPGEPQHF.

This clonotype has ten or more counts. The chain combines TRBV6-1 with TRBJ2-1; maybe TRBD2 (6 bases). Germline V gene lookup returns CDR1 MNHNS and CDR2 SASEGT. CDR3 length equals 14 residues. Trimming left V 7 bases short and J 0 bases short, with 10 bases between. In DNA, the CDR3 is TGTGCCAGCATTCTCGGGAGCTCCTACAATGAGCAGTTCTTC. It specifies CASILGSSYNEQFF.

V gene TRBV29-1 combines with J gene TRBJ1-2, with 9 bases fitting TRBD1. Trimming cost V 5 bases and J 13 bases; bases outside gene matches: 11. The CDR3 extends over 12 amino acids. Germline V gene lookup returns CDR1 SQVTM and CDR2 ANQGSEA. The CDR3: CSVNPGQGLVTF. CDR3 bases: TGCAGCGTTAATCCGGGACAGGGATTGGTCACCTTC.

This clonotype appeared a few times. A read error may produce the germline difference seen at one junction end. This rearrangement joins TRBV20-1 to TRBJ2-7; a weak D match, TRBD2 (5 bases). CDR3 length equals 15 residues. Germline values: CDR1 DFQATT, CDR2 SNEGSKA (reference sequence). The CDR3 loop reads CSAGQAERGSSEQYF. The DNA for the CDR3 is TGCAGTGCTGGGCAAGCGGAAAGAGGATCCTCCGAGCAGTACTTC.

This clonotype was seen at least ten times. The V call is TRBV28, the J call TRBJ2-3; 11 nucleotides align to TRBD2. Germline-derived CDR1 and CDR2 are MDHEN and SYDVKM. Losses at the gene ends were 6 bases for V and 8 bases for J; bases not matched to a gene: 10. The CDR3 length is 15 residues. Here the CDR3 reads CASSPTTSGVGTQYF. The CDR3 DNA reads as TGTGCCAGCAGCCCGACGACTAGCGGGGTTGGTACGCAGTATTTT.

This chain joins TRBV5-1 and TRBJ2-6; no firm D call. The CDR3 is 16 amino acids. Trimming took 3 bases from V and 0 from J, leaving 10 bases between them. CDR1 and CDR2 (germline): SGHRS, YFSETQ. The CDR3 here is CASSSDGSSGANVLTF. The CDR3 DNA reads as TGCGCCAGCAGCTCGGACGGCAGCTCTGGGGCCAACGTCCTGACTTTC.

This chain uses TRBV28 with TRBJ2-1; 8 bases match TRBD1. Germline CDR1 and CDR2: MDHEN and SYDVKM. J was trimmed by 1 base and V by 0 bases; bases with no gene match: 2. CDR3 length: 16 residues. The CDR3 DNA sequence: TGTGCCAGCAGTTTATGGCGGACAGGGTCCTACAATGAGCAGTTCTTC. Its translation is CASSLWRTGSYNEQFF.

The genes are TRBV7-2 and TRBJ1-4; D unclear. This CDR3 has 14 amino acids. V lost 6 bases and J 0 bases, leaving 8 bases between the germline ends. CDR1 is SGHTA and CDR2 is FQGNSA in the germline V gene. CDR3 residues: CASREMTTNEKLFF. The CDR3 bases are TGTGCCAGCAGGGAGATGACAACTAATGAAAAACTGTTTTTT.

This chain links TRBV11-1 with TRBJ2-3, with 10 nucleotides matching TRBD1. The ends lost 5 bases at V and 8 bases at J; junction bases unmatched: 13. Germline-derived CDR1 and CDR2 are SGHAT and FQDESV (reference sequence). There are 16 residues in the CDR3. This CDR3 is CASSAFFRDRGFTQYF. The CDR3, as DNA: TGTGCCAGCAGCGCGTTCTTCCGGGACAGGGGCTTTACGCAGTATTTT.

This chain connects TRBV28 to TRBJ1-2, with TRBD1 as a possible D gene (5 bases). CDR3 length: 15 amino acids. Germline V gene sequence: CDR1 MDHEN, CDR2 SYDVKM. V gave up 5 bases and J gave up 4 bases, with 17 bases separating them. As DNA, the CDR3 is TGTGCCAGCAGTCTTCATGTTTGGGGGTCCTATGGCTACACCTTC. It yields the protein CASSLHVWGSYGYTF.

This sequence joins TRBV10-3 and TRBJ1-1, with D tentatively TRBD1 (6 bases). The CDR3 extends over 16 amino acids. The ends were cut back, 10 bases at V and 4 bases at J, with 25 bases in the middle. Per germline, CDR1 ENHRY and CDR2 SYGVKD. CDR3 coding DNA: TGTGCCACAACTTATCAAGGGGGAGGGCCGGGCACTGAAGCTTTCTTT. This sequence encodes CATTYQGGGPGTEAFF.

Here the CDR3 reads CASSQEIGRGTITYEQYF. The CDR3 nucleotides are TGCGCCAGCAGCCAAGAGATCGGGAGAGGGACCATAACTTACGAGCAGTACTTC. The gene calls are TRBV4-3 and TRBJ2-7, with D possibly TRBD2 on 6 matching bases. This CDR3 region has 18 residues. Between the trimmed V and J ends, which lost 0 bases and 4 bases, there was a span of 22 bases. CDR1 is LGHNA and CDR2 is YSLEER in the germline V gene.

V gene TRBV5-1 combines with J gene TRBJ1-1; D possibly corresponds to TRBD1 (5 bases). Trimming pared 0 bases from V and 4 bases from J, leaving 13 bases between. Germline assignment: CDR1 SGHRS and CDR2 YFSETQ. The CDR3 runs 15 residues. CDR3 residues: CASSLDQGGVTEAFF. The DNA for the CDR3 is TGCGCCAGCAGCTTGGATCAGGGCGGTGTCACTGAAGCTTTCTTT.

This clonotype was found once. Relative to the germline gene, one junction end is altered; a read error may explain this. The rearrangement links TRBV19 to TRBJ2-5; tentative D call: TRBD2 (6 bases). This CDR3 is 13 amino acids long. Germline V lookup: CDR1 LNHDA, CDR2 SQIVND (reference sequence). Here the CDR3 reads CAISTRLGPTQYF. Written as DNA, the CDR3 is TGTGCCATTAGTACCCGACTAGGACCCACCCAGTACTTC.

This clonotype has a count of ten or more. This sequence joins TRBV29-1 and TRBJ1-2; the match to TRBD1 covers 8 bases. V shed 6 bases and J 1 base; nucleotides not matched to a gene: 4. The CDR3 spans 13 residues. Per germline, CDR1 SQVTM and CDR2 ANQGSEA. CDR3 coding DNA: TGCAGCGTGGGGACAGGCCTTAACTATGGCTACACCTTC. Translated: CSVGTGLNYGYTF.

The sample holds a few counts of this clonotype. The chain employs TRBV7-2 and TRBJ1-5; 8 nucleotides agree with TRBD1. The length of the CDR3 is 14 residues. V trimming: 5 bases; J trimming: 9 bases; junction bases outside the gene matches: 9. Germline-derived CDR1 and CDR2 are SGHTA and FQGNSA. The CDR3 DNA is TGTGCCAGCAGCCCCGGACAGGGCTCCCCGCCCCAGCATTTT. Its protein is CASSPGQGSPPQHF.

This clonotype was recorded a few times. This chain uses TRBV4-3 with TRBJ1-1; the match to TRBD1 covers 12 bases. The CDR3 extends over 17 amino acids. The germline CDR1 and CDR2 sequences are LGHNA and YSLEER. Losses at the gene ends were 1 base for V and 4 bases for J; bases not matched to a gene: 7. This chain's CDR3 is CASSQVPGQGAGTEAFF. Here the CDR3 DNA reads TGCGCCAGCAGCCAAGTCCCGGGACAGGGGGCCGGCACTGAAGCTTTCTTT.

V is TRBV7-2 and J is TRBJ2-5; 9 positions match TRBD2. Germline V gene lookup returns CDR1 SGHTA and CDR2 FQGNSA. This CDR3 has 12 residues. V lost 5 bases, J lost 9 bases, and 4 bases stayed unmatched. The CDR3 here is CASSGGGEAQYF. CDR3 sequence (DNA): TGTGCCAGCAGCGGCGGGGGGGAGGCCCAGTACTTC.

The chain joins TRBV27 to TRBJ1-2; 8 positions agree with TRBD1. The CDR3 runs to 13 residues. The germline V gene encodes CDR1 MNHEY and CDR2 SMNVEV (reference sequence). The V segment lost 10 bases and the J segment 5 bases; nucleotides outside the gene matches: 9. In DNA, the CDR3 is TGTGCCACCTCCTCAGGGGGCGGGTATGGCTACACCTTC. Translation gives CATSSGGGYGYTF.

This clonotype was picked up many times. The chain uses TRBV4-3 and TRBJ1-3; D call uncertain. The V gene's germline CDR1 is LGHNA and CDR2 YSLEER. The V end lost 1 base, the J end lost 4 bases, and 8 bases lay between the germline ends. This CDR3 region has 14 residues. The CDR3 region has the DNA TGCGCCAGCAGCCAAGGGAATGGGGGAAACACCATATATTTT. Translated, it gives CASSQGNGGNTIYF.

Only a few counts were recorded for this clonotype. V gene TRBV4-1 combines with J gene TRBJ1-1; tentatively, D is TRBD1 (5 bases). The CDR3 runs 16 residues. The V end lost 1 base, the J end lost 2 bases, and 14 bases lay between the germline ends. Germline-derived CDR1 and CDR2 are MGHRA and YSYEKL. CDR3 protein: CASSQASPGRNTEAFF. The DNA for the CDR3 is TGCGCCAGCAGCCAAGCCTCCCCGGGGCGAAACACTGAAGCTTTCTTT.

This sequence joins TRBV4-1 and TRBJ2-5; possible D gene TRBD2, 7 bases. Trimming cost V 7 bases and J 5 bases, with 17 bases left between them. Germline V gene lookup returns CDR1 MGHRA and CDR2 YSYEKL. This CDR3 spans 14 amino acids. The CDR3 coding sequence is TGCGCCAGCAAGGCCCCCGGGGGGCCCGAGACCCAGTACTTC. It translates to CASKAPGGPETQYF.

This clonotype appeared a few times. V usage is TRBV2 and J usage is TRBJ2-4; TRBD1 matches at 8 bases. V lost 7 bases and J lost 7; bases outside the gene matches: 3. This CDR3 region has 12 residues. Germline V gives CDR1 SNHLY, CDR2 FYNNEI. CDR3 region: CASNRQGNIQYF. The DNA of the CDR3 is TGTGCCAGCAACAGACAGGGGAACATTCAGTACTTC.